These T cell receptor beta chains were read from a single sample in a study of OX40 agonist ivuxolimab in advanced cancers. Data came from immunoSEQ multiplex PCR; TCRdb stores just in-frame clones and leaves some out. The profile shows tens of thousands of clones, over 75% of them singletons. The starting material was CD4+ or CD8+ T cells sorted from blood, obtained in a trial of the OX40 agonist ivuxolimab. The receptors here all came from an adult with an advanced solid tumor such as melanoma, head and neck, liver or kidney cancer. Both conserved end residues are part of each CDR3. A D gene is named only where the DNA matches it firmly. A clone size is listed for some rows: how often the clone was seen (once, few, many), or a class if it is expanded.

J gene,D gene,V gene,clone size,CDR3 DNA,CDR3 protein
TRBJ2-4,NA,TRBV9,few,TGTGCCAGCAGCATCGGACCAGAGGTCATTCAGTACTTC,CASSIGPEVIQYF
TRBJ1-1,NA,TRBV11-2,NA,TGTGCCAGCAGCTTAGCGTTACACAGCCAGGCTGAAGCTTTCTTT,CASSLALHSQAEAFF
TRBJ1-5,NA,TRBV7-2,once,TGTGCCAGCAGCTTAGGGTCGCAGGGTTGGCAGCCCCAGCATTTT,CASSLGSQGWQPQHF
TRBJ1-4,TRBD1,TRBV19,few,TGTGCCAGTAGTCGCTCAACCGGGACAGGGATCGAACTGTTTTTT,CASSRSTGTGIELFF
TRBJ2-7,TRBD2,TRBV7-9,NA,TGTGCCAGCAGCCGTGGACTAGCGGGAATCTACGAGCAGTACTTC,CASSRGLAGIYEQYF
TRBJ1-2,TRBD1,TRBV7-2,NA,TGTGCCAGCAGCTTGCGCGGACAGGGAATGAATGGCTACACCTTC,CASSLRGQGMNGYTF
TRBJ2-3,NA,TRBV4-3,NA,TGCGCCAGCAGCCCCCGGCCAGGGGCTGGAGATACGCAGTATTTT,CASSPRPGAGDTQYF
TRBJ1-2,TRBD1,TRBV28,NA,TGTGCCAGCAGTTCCGGGACAGGGAACATAGGCGGCTACACCTTC,CASSSGTGNIGGYTF
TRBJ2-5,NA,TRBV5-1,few,TGCGCCAGCAGCTTGGACGGGACATCTCCAAAGACCCAGTACTTC,CASSLDGTSPKTQYF
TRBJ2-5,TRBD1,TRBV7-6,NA,TGTGCCAGCAGACTACAAGGGGGCGAGGAGACCCAGTACTTC,CASRLQGGEETQYF